This TCR beta chain was profiled in a study of blood T cell repertoires in COVID-19. Generated by immunoSEQ multiplex PCR, the TCRdb table keeps only in-frame clones and is missing some. The data show nearly 200,000 clones, with 84% seen just once and around 5.5% held by the top ten. The sample taken for sequencing was peripheral blood. The TCR was taken from a woman in her 70s with active or convalescent COVID-19.

This CDR3 reads CASSLEASGRAYEQFF. As DNA, the CDR3 is TGTGCCAGCAGCTTAGAAGCTAGCGGGAGGGCCTATGAGCAGTTCTTC. The chain is built from TRBV11-2 and TRBJ2-1; 12 bases are shared with TRBD2. Germline V gene lookup returns CDR1 SGHAT and CDR2 FQNNGV. This CDR3 is built from 16 residues. V dropped 0 bases and J dropped 8; count of bases not matched to a gene: 5.